The rows below give T cell receptor beta chains drawn from one sample of a study of blood T cell repertoires in COVID-19. The table came from immunoSEQ multiplex PCR; TCRdb's copy has only in-frame clones and leaves some out. The profile covers around 84,000 clones, with around three quarters appearing a single time and 5.7% taken by the ten largest. Sample: peripheral blood. The receptors derive from a man aged 50-59 years with active or convalescent COVID-19. Each CDR3 is given with its conserved first and last residue. The order of the fields is clone size, D gene, V gene, J gene, CDR3 protein, CDR3 DNA. The D gene is left open where the match is weak. Size is stated for part of the rows, as once, few or many counts, or as a class when the clone is expanded.

few,TRBD1,TRBV11-1,TRBJ2-2,CASSLSRTGVPGELFF,TGTGCCAGCAGCCTTAGCCGGACAGGGGTTCCCGGGGAGCTGTTTTTT
NA,TRBD2,TRBV9,TRBJ2-3,CASSVASGGTQDTQYF,TGTGCCAGCAGCGTAGCTAGCGGGGGGACCCAAGATACGCAGTATTTT
NA,NA,TRBV7-2,TRBJ2-7,CASSRRRDSYEQYF,TGTGCCAGCAGCCGCCGCCGGGACTCCTACGAGCAGTACTTC
once,NA,TRBV7-6,TRBJ1-1,CASSPFTEAFF,TGTGCCAGCAGCCCCTTCACTGAAGCTTTCTTT
NA,NA,TRBV19,TRBJ2-4,CASSRWGPGSSGIEYF,NA
many,TRBD1,TRBV2,TRBJ1-2,CASNIQGATNYGYTF,TGTGCCAGCAATATACAGGGGGCGACTAACTATGGCTACACCTTC
NA,NA,TRBV9,TRBJ1-2,CASSVAGGGYTF,TGTGCCAGCAGCGTTGCAGGCGGGGGCTACACCTTC
few,NA,TRBV7-9,TRBJ2-3,CASSFSGDTQYF,TGTGCCAGCAGCTTTTCGGGAGATACGCAGTATTTT
NA,NA,TRBV27,TRBJ2-7,CASSSYYEQYF,TGTGCCAGCAGTTCGTACTACGAGCAGTACTTC
once,TRBD1,TRBV29-1,TRBJ2-7,CSVAAGGHEQYF,TGCAGCGTTGCGGCAGGGGGCCACGAGCAGTACTTC
NA,NA,TRBV7-2,TRBJ1-1,CASSFSPDYTSEAFF,TGTGCCAGCAGCTTCTCCCCTGACTATACGTCTGAAGCTTTCTTT
many,NA,TRBV7-3,TRBJ1-5,CASSFHSIQGNQPQHF,TGTGCCAGCAGCTTTCACTCTATACAGGGAAATCAGCCCCAGCATTTT
NA,NA,TRBV7-9,TRBJ1-1,CASSLSGGYGTEAFF,TGTGCCAGCAGCCTTAGCGGGGGTTACGGGACTGAAGCTTTCTTT
NA,NA,TRBV4-1,TRBJ1-1,CASSQERLLTGSSNTEAFF,TGCGCCAGCAGCCAAGAAAGGTTGTTGACTGGCTCCAGCAACACTGAAGCTTTCTTT
NA,TRBD1,TRBV25-1,TRBJ1-4,CASRPDSGGGEKLFF,TGTGCCAGCAGGCCAGACTCAGGGGGCGGTGAAAAACTGTTTTTT
NA,NA,TRBV12-3/TRBV12-4,TRBJ1-4,CASSQNEKLFF,TGTGCCAGCAGTCAGAATGAAAAACTGTTTTTT
once,NA,TRBV29-1,TRBJ1-2,CSVPMAGPGYTF,TGCAGCGTACCCATGGCGGGGCCTGGCTACACCTTC
NA,NA,TRBV5-4,TRBJ1-1,CASRLGVLGNTEAFF,TGTGCCAGCAGATTAGGGGTTTTGGGGAACACTGAAGCTTTCTTT
NA,TRBD2,TRBV5-4,TRBJ2-1,CASSLRLAGGGYKDEQFF,TGTGCCAGCAGCTTGAGGCTAGCGGGGGGCGGTTACAAGGATGAGCAGTTCTTC
NA,TRBD1,TRBV6-2/TRBV6-3,TRBJ1-5,CASSPWTGYQPQHF,TGTGCCAGCAGTCCCTGGACAGGGTACCAGCCCCAGCATTTT
NA,NA,TRBV12-3/TRBV12-4,TRBJ1-4,CASSHRAVGLFF,TGTGCCAGCAGTCACAGGGCGGTTGGACTGTTTTTT
NA,TRBD1,TRBV5-4,TRBJ1-2,CASRPESGGSGYTF,TGTGCCAGCAGACCCGAATCAGGGGGAAGTGGCTACACCTTC
few,TRBD1,TRBV3-1/TRBV3-2,TRBJ1-5,CASSQDFRTGQPQHF,TGTGCCAGCAGCCAAGATTTCCGGACAGGCCAGCCCCAGCATTTT
NA,TRBD2,TRBV4-3,TRBJ2-2,CASSHAGANTGELFF,TGCGCCAGCAGCCACGCGGGGGCGAACACCGGGGAGCTGTTTTTT
NA,NA,TRBV2,TRBJ1-1,CASSPTGMNTEAFF,TGTGCCAGCAGCCCGACAGGTATGAACACTGAAGCTTTCTTT
NA,NA,TRBV3-1/TRBV3-2,TRBJ2-5,CASRKTGEETQYF,TGTGCCAGCAGGAAGACAGGAGAAGAGACCCAGTACTTC
NA,NA,TRBV12-3/TRBV12-4,TRBJ1-1,CASSLRVGTEAFF,TGTGCCAGCAGTTTGCGGGTAGGTACTGAAGCTTTCTTT
NA,NA,TRBV11-2,TRBJ1-2,CASSLETGSSYTF,TGTGCCAGCAGCTTAGAAACCGGGTCCTCCTACACCTTC
NA,TRBD2,TRBV6-2/TRBV6-3,TRBJ2-1,CASSYGAGRSGGPYNEQFF,TGTGCCAGCAGTTACGGAGCGGGGAGGTCGGGGGGGCCCTACAATGAGCAGTTCTTC
NA,NA,TRBV6-5,TRBJ1-1,CASKRGNSEAFF,TGTGCCAGCAAGCGGGGGAATTCTGAAGCTTTCTTT
few,NA,TRBV2,TRBJ2-3,CASSGGTASTDTQYF,TGTGCCAGCAGCGGCGGGACCGCTAGCACAGATACGCAGTATTTT
NA,NA,TRBV6-5,TRBJ2-7,CASSYSPSYEQYF,TGTGCCAGCAGTTACTCCCCTTCCTACGAGCAGTACTTC
NA,TRBD2,TRBV4-2,TRBJ2-5,CASSQDRLRLAGGLGETQYF,TGTGCCAGCAGCCAAGATAGGCTTCGCCTAGCGGGGGGGCTTGGGGAGACCCAGTACTTC
NA,NA,TRBV5-6,TRBJ2-2,CASSAASAEETGELFF,TGTGCCAGCAGCGCGGCGTCGGCGGAGGAAACCGGGGAGCTGTTTTTT
NA,NA,TRBV6-5,TRBJ1-3,CASSYSDRSGNTIYF,TGTGCCAGCAGTTACTCCGACAGGTCTGGAAACACCATATATTTT
NA,NA,TRBV14,TRBJ2-7,CASSQDRQQQYF,TGTGCCAGCAGCCAAGATCGACAGCAGCAGTACTTC
NA,NA,TRBV6-6,TRBJ1-1,CASEKGKNTEAFF,TGTGCCAGCGAGAAGGGGAAGAACACTGAAGCTTTCTTT
NA,NA,TRBV28,TRBJ1-2,CASSPTGKKNYGYTF,TGTGCCAGCAGCCCCACAGGGAAGAAGAACTATGGCTACACCTTC
few,TRBD2,TRBV6-4,TRBJ2-1,CASSDGERGGFNEQFF,TGTGCCAGCAGTGACGGCGAGCGGGGGGGTTTCAATGAGCAGTTCTTC
NA,TRBD2,TRBV19,TRBJ2-2,CASSWAEMGGNGELFF,TGTGCCAGTAGTTGGGCGGAGATGGGAGGGAACGGGGAGCTGTTTTTT
NA,NA,TRBV6-1,TRBJ1-1,CASSEILGGTEAFF,TGTGCCAGCAGTGAAATTCTGGGCGGGACTGAAGCTTTCTTT
NA,NA,TRBV5-5,TRBJ2-7,CASSLARTSYEQYF,TGTGCCAGCAGCTTGGCAAGGACATCCTACGAGCAGTACTTC
NA,TRBD1,TRBV15,TRBJ1-2,CATSPWGQGTSNYGYTF,TGTGCCACCAGCCCGTGGGGACAGGGCACATCTAACTATGGCTACACCTTC
NA,NA,TRBV6-5,TRBJ2-3,CASSRTVASTDTQYF,TGTGCCAGCAGCCGGACAGTCGCTAGCACAGATACGCAGTATTTT
NA,TRBD1,TRBV7-2,TRBJ2-1,CASSPQGSTYNEQFF,TGTGCCAGCAGCCCACAGGGGTCAACCTACAATGAGCAGTTCTTC
NA,NA,TRBV3-1/TRBV3-2,TRBJ1-4,CASSQGGGGTNEKLFF,TGTGCCAGCAGCCAAGGGGGGGGCGGAACTAATGAAAAACTGTTTTTT
NA,NA,TRBV30,TRBJ2-6,CAWSARTVSGANVLTF,TGTGCCTGGAGTGCCCGAACGGTGTCTGGGGCCAACGTCCTGACTTTC
NA,NA,TRBV14,TRBJ2-7,CASSPSASPHEQYF,TGTGCCAGCAGCCCCTCAGCGTCCCCCCACGAGCAGTACTTC
NA,NA,TRBV9,TRBJ1-6,CASSVGQSSYNSPLHF,TGTGCCAGCAGCGTAGGACAGAGCTCCTATAATTCACCCCTCCACTTT
NA,TRBD1,TRBV20-1,TRBJ1-6,CSASRGTGGGSPLHF,TGCAGTGCTAGTCGCGGGACAGGGGGAGGCTCACCCCTCCACTTT
NA,NA,TRBV7-9,TRBJ1-1,CASSPDGGEKNTEAFF,TGTGCCAGCAGCCCAGACGGGGGGGAGAAGAACACTGAAGCTTTCTTT